One sample yielded the 20 T cell receptor beta chains listed below, sequenced in a study of T cell repertoires in cytomegalovirus infection. TCRdb reprocessed the reads with MiXCR, giving one entry per CDR3 protein. The repertoire holds about 250,000 distinct CDR3 sequences, with under 8.5% as singletons. Sample: PBMCs. The receptors stem from a human donor in good health (CMV status not recorded). Some clones in this sample may be carry-over from other donors' samples.

This clonotype was detected ten times or more. The J gene is TRBJ2-4, the V gene TRBV19, with D possibly matching TRBD1 (6 bases). The CDR3 sequence is 13 residues long. V lost 6 bases, J lost 8 bases, and 14 bases lay in between. Per the germline V gene, CDR1 is LNHDA and CDR2 is SQIVND (reference sequence). In nucleotides, the CDR3 is TGTGCCAGTAGGGGGGCGAGAATTGACATTCAGTACTTC. It yields the protein CASRGARIDIQYF.

This clonotype was counted ten times or more. V is TRBV7-3 and J is TRBJ1-4; D may be TRBD1 (5 bases). Trimming left V 11 bases short and J 8 bases short, with 18 bases between. The V gene's germline CDR1 is SGHTA and CDR2 FQGTGA. The CDR3 runs 13 residues. The CDR3 spells CAPPGPGGEKLFF. The CDR3 DNA sequence: TGTGCCCCCCCGGGGCCAGGAGGCGAAAAACTGTTTTTT.

This sequence joins TRBV20-1 and TRBJ1-3; TRBD1 matches at 7 bases. Unmatched junction bases numbered 11, after V lost 7 bases and J lost 2 bases. This CDR3 region has 15 residues. Germline values: CDR1 DFQATT, CDR2 SNEGSKA (reference sequence). The DNA of the CDR3 is TGCAGTGTCCCTCGACCAGGGGGTCCTGGAAACACCATATATTTT. It is translated as CSVPRPGGPGNTIYF.

This clonotype was seen repeatedly, ten times or more. This rearrangement joins TRBV7-9 to TRBJ2-1, with TRBD2 identical over 8 bases. The CDR3 has 15 amino acids. Germline V gene data show CDR1 as SEHNR and CDR2 as FQNEAQ (reference sequence). Trimming took 1 base from V and 2 from J; bases not matched to a gene: 1. CDR3 bases: TGTGCCAGCAGCTTAGTCGGGGGGGCCTACAATGAGCAGTTCTTC. It is translated as CASSLVGGAYNEQFF.

This clonotype was seen a handful of times. This chain connects TRBV5-5 to TRBJ2-5, with 7 bases matching TRBD2. The CDR3 consists of 14 residues. The J segment lost 4 bases and the V segment lost 4 bases, leaving 7 bases of the junction unmatched. The germline V gene has CDR1 SGHKS and CDR2 YYEKEE (reference sequence). DNA for the CDR3: TGTGCCAGCAGCAGACCCCCGGGAGGAGAGACCCAGTACTTC. It codes for CASSRPPGGETQYF.

This clonotype was observed at least ten times. This chain uses TRBV25-1 with TRBJ2-5; 8 nucleotides match TRBD1. Germline CDR1 and CDR2: MGHDK and SYGVNS. Germline trimming cut 4 bases from V and 4 bases from J; bases unmatched to any gene: 5. This CDR3 has 14 residues. The CDR3 DNA reads TGTGCCAGCAGTGCCCCAGGGGGCGGAGAGACCCAGTACTTC. Translation gives CASSAPGGGETQYF.

This clonotype was counted many times. The V call is TRBV29-1, the J call TRBJ2-1; D call uncertain. The length of the CDR3 is 15 residues. The germline V gene has CDR1 SQVTM and CDR2 ANQGSEA. V dropped 4 bases and J dropped 6 bases, with 19 bases sitting between them. CDR3 sequence: CSVGGKGGFFNEQFF. The CDR3 nucleotides read TGCAGCGTTGGGGGTAAGGGCGGATTCTTCAATGAGCAGTTCTTC.

Many counts were recorded for this clonotype. V gene TRBV20-1 combines with J gene TRBJ1-5, with TRBD1 matching 8 bases. Germline V gene sequence: CDR1 DFQATT, CDR2 SNEGSKA (reference sequence). The V and J ends lost 3 bases and 2 bases, in that order; junction bases with no gene match: 6. The length of the CDR3 is 15 residues. The CDR3 here is CSARDRVRGNQPQHF. Here the CDR3 DNA reads TGCAGTGCTAGGGACAGGGTCAGAGGCAATCAGCCCCAGCATTTT.

At least ten counts were recorded for this clonotype. The CDR3 nucleotides read TGTGCCAGCAGCCCCGGGACTAGCGGGGATGATGAGCAGTTCTTC. Protein: CASSPGTSGDDEQFF. The V and J genes are TRBV11-3 and TRBJ2-1; 13 bases fit TRBD2. Germline V CDR1 and CDR2: SGHNT, YENEEA. V was pared by 5 bases and J by 8 bases, with 6 bases of the junction left unmatched. The CDR3 spans 15 residues.

This clonotype was detected ten times or more. The chain employs TRBV10-3 and TRBJ2-6, with D perhaps matching TRBD1 or TRBD2 (5 bases each). V was trimmed by 4 bases and J by 0 bases, leaving 13 bases between them. The CDR3 totals 17 residues. Germline lookup yields CDR1 ENHRY and CDR2 SYGVKD. CDR3 in amino acids: CAISAGTLSSGANVLTF. CDR3 nucleotide sequence: TGTGCCATCAGTGCGGGGACCTTGAGCTCTGGGGCCAACGTCCTGACTTTC.

This clonotype was seen many times. The chain couples TRBV7-2 to TRBJ2-7; 8 bases line up with TRBD2. V lost 5 bases, J lost 1 base, and 7 bases stayed unmatched. This CDR3 is 15 amino acids long. CDR1 is SGHTA, CDR2 FQGNSA, per germline. The CDR3 DNA follows: TGTGCCAGCAGCCTAACTAGCGGAACTTCCTACGAGCAGTACTTC. It translates to CASSLTSGTSYEQYF.

This clonotype was detected a few times. The chain has TRBV2 and TRBJ1-4; D call uncertain. CDR1 and CDR2 (germline): SNHLY, FYNNEI. The V gene lost 3 bases and the J gene lost 8 bases, with 16 bases spanning the gap. This CDR3 contains 15 residues. The CDR3 DNA follows: TGTGCCAGCAGTGAGGGTGTCCAGTTTTCAGAAAAACTGTTTTTT. It yields the protein CASSEGVQFSEKLFF.

This clonotype was picked up many times. This chain joins TRBV5-1 and TRBJ1-1, with D tentatively TRBD1 (5 bases). In germline, CDR1 is SGHRS, CDR2 YFSETQ. The CDR3 totals 15 residues. Trimming removed 2 bases at V and 1 base at J, with 12 bases between. The CDR3, as DNA: TGCGCCAGCAGCTTAGACAGCGGAGGGAACACTGAAGCTTTCTTT. As protein: CASSLDSGGNTEAFF.

This clonotype was recorded many times. This rearrangement joins TRBV5-5 to TRBJ1-1, with D possibly being TRBD1 (5 bases). V dropped 4 bases and J dropped 1 base, with 11 bases sitting between them. The CDR3 sequence is 14 residues long. Germline V lookup: CDR1 SGHKS, CDR2 YYEKEE (reference sequence). The CDR3 coding sequence is TGTGCCAGCAGCATAACAGGTCAGAACACTGAAGCTTTCTTT. It yields the protein CASSITGQNTEAFF.

The chain links TRBV7-9 to TRBJ2-7; tentatively, D is TRBD1 or TRBD2 (6 bases each). Germline V CDR1 and CDR2: SEHNR, FQNEAQ (reference sequence). The CDR3 has 16 residues. Trimming removed 5 bases from V and 1 base from J, with 18 bases in between. CDR3 in DNA: TGTGCCAGCAGCCCCAGGGGCGGGGACCGATCCTACGAGCAGTACTTC. Amino acids: CASSPRGGDRSYEQYF.

The chain uses TRBV29-1 and TRBJ2-7; D gene unclear. CDR1 is SQVTM, CDR2 ANQGSEA, per germline. V lost 4 bases, J lost 2 bases, and 9 bases lay in between. The CDR3 contains 12 residues. The CDR3 DNA reads as TGCAGCGTTGCAACCGCCGCCTACGAGCAGTACTTC. Amino acids: CSVATAAYEQYF.

In its sample, this clonotype was seen many times. This chain connects TRBV29-1 to TRBJ2-6; D remains unclear. In germline, CDR1 is SQVTM, CDR2 ANQGSEA. V gave up 2 bases and J gave up 6 bases, with 8 bases separating them. The CDR3 runs to 13 residues. The CDR3 nucleotides read TGCAGCGTTGAAAGGCCACCGGCCAACGTCCTGACTTTC. Protein product: CSVERPPANVLTF.

This clonotype was observed at least ten times. The rearrangement links TRBV6-2 or TRBV6-3 to TRBJ2-1, with a tentative D call TRBD1 (6 bases). The V gene lost 9 bases and the J gene lost 7 bases, with 10 bases spanning the gap. The length of the CDR3 is 11 residues. CDR1 is MNHEY and CDR2 is SVGEGT in the germline V gene. The CDR3, as DNA: TGTGCCAGTGAGGGGGTTAATGAGCAGTTCTTC. Encoded protein: CASEGVNEQFF.

This clonotype was seen more than once but under ten times. V usage is TRBV20-1 and J usage is TRBJ1-5, with D perhaps matching TRBD1 (5 bases). Germline V lookup: CDR1 DFQATT, CDR2 SNEGSKA (reference sequence). The CDR3 contains 14 residues. Trimming took 3 bases from V and 5 from J, leaving 14 bases between them. The CDR3 DNA reads as TGCAGTGCTAGGGGTGACAGATCTGATCAGCCCCAGCATTTT. It encodes CSARGDRSDQPQHF.

This clonotype was seen at least ten times. The V and J genes are TRBV7-2 and TRBJ1-5, with 7 bases that match TRBD1. Trimming at V came to 5 bases and at J to 6 bases, leaving 7 bases not matched to a gene. CDR1 and CDR2 from the germline V gene are SGHTA and FQGNSA. This CDR3 has 14 amino acids. CDR3 amino acids: CASSKTGWGQPQHF. The CDR3 nucleotides read TGTGCCAGCAGCAAGACAGGGTGGGGTCAGCCCCAGCATTTT.